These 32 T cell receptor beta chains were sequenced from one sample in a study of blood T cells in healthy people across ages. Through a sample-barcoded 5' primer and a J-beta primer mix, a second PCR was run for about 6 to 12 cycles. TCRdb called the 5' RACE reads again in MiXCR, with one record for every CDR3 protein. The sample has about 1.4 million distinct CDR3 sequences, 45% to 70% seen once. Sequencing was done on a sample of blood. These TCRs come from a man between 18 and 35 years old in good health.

This CDR3 is CASSLGAGRYYNEQYF. Written as DNA, the CDR3 is TGTGCCAGCAGCTTAGGAGCGGGAAGGTACTACAATGAGCAGTACTTC. The rearrangement uses TRBV7-2 and TRBJ2-1; TRBD2 aligns across 7 bases. The better agreement between TRBJ2-7 and the DNA end casts doubt on the J call. CDR1 is SGHTA and CDR2 is FQGNSA in the germline V gene. This CDR3 is 16 amino acids long.

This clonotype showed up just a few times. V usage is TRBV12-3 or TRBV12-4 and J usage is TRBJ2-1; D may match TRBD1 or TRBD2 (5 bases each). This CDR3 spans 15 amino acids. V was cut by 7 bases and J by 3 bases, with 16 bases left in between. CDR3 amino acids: CASTELGGSYNEQFF. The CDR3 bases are TGTGCCAGCACCGAACTTGGGGGTAGCTACAATGAGCAGTTCTTC.

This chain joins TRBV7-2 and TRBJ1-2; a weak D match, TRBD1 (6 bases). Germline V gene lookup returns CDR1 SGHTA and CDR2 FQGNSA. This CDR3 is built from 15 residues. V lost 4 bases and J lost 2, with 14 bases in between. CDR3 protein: CASSSRDTTNYGYTF. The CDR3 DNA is TGTGCCAGCAGCTCCCGGGACACCACCAACTATGGCTACACCTTC.

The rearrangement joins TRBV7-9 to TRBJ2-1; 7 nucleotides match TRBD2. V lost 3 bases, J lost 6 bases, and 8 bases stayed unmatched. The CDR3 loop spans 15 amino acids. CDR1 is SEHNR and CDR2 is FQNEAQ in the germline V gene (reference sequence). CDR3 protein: CASSFSAGEINEQFF. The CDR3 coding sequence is TGTGCCAGCAGCTTTTCCGCGGGAGAGATCAATGAGCAGTTCTTC.

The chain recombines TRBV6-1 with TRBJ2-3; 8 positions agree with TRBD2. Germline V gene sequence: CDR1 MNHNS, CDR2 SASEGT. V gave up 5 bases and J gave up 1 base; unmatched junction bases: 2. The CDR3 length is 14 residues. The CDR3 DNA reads TGTGCCAGCAGTCGACTAGCGCGCACAGATACGCAGTATTTT. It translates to CASSRLARTDTQYF.

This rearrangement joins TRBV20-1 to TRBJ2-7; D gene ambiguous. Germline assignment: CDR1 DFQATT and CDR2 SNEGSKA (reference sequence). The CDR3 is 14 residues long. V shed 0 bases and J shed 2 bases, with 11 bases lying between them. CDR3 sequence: CSARDSPSPYEQYF. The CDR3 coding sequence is TGCAGTGCTAGAGATTCACCGTCCCCCTACGAGCAGTACTTC.

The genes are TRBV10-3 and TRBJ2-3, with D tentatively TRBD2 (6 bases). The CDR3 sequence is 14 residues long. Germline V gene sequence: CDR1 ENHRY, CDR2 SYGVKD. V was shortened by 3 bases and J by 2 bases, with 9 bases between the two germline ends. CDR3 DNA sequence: TGTGCCATCAGTGATGGGGGGTTCACAGATACGCAGTATTTT. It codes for CAISDGGFTDTQYF.

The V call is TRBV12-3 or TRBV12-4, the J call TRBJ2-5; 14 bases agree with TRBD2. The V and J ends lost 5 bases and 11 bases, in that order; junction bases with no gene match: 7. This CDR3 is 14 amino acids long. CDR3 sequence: CASSGTSGGNEQYF. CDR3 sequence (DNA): TGTGCCAGCAGTGGGACTAGCGGGGGCAATGAGCAGTACTTC.

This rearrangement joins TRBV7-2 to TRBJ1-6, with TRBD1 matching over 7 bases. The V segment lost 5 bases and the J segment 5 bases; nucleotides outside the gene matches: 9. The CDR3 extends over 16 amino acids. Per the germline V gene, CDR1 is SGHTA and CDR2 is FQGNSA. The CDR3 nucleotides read TGTGCCAGCAGCCCACAGCCGGGACAGAATAATTCACCCCTCCACTTT. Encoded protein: CASSPQPGQNNSPLHF. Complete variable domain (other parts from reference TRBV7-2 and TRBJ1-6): GAGVSQSPSNKVTEKGKDVELRCDPISGHTALYWYRQSLGQGLEFLIYFQGNSAPDKSGLPSDRFSAERTGGSVSTLTIQRTQQEDSAVYLCASSPQPGQNNSPLHFGNGTRLTVT.

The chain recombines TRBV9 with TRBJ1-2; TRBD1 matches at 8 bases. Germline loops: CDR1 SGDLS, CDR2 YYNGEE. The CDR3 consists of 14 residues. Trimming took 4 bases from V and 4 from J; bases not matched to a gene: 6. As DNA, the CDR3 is TGTGCCAGCAGCCCGGGACAGGTTTTCTATGGCTACACCTTC. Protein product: CASSPGQVFYGYTF. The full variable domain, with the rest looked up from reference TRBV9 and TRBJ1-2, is DSGVTQTPKHLITATGQRVTLRCSPRSGDLSVYWYQQSLDQGLQFLIQYYNGEERAKGNILERFSAQQFPDLHSELNLSSLELGDSALYFCASSPGQVFYGYTFGSGTRLTVV.

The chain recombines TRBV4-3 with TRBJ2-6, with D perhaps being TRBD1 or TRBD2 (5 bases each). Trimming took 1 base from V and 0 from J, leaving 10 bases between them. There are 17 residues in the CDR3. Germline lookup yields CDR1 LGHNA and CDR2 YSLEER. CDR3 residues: CASSQGGRGSGANVLTF. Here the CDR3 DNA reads TGCGCCAGCAGCCAAGGGGGCCGGGGCTCTGGGGCCAACGTCCTGACTTTC.

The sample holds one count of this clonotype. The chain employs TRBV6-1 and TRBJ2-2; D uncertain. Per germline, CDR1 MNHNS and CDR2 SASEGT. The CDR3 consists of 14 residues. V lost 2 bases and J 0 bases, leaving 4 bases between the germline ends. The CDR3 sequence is CASSEQPNTGELFF. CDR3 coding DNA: TGTGCCAGCAGTGAACAGCCGAACACCGGGGAGCTGTTTTTT.

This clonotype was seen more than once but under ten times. CDR3 protein: CSAPVGSYGYTF. The CDR3 region has the DNA TGCAGTGCTCCAGTCGGGAGCTATGGCTACACCTTC. The genes are TRBV20-1 and TRBJ1-2; D is unresolved. Trimming cost V 5 bases and J 4 bases, with 11 bases left between them. This CDR3 has 12 amino acids. The germline CDR1 and CDR2 sequences are DFQATT and SNEGSKA (reference sequence).

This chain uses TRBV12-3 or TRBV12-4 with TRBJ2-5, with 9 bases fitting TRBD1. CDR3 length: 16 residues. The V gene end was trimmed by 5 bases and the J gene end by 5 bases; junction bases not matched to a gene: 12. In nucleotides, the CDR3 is TGTGCCAGCAGTAAAGGGGCGGGACAGGGCTTCGAGACCCAGTACTTC. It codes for CASSKGAGQGFETQYF.

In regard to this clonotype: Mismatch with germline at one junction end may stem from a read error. CDR3 nucleotides: TGCAGTGCTAAGGACAGCTTGAACGCTGAAGCTTTCTTT. As protein: CSAKDSLNAEAFF. The chain links TRBV20-1 to TRBJ1-1; tentative D call: TRBD1 (6 bases). The CDR3 loop spans 13 amino acids. Germline CDR1 and CDR2: DFQATT and SNEGSKA (reference sequence).

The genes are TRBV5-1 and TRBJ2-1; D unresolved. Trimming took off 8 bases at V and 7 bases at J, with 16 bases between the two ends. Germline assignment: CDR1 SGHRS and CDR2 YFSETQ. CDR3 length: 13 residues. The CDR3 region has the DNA TGCGCCAGTCGTTGGGTAATAGGTAATGAGCAGTTCTTC. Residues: CASRWVIGNEQFF.

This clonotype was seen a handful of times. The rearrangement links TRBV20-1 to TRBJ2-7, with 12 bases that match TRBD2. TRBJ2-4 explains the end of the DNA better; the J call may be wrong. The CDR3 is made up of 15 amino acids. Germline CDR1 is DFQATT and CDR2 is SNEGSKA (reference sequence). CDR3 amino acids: CSARSRLAGVNIQYF. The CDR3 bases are TGCAGTGCTAGATCCCGACTAGCGGGAGTAAACATTCAGTACTTC.

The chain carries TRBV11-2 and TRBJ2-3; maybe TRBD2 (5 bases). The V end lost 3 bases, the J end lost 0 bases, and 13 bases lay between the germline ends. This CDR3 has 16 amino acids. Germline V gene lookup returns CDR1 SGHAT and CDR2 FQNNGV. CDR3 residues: CASSFLSGTSTDTQYF. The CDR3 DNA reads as TGTGCCAGCAGCTTTTTGAGCGGAACTAGCACAGATACGCAGTATTTT.

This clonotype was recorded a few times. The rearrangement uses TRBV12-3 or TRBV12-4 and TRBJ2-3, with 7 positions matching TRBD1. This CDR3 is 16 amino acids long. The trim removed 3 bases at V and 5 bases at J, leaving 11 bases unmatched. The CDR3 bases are TGTGCCAGCAGTTTTAATGTAGGGGGCTTGGTAGATACGCAGTATTTT. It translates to CASSFNVGGLVDTQYF.

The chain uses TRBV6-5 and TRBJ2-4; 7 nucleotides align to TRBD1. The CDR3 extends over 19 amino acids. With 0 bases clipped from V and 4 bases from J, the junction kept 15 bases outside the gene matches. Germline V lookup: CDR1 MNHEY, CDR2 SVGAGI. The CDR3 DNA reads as TGTGCCAGCAGTTACTCGAGCTATTGGGACAGAAGGGGGAAAAACATTCAGTACTTC. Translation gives CASSYSSYWDRRGKNIQYF.

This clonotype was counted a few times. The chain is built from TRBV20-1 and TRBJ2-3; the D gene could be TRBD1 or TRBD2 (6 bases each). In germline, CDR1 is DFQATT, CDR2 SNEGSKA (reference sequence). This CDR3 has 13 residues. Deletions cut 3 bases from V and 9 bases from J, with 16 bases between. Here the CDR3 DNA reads TGCAGTGCTAGTGATGTTGTGGGGGGCACGCAGTATTTT. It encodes CSASDVVGGTQYF.

CDR3 loop: CASSQGTSPYEQYF. The CDR3 nucleotides are TGTGCCAGCAGCCAAGGGACTAGTCCTTACGAGCAGTACTTC. This sequence joins TRBV14 and TRBJ2-4, with TRBD2 matching 7 bases. Gene TRBJ2-7 matches the end of the DNA better, so the J call may be wrong. The CDR3 has 14 residues. CDR1 and CDR2 from the germline V gene are SGHDN and FVKESK.

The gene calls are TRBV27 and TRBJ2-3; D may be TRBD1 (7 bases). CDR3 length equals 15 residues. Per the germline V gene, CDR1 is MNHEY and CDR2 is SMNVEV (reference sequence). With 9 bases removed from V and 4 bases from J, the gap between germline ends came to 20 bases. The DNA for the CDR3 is TGTGCCAGTAGGTTCCTGGAGGGGGCGGCAGATACGCAGTATTTT. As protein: CASRFLEGAADTQYF.

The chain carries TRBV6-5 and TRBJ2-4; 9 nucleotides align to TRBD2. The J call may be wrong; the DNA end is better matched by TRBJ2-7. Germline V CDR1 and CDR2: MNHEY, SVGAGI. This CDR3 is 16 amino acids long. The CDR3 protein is CASSNQAGGVRYEQYF. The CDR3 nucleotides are TGTGCCAGCAGTAATCAAGCGGGAGGAGTACGGTACGAGCAGTACTTC.

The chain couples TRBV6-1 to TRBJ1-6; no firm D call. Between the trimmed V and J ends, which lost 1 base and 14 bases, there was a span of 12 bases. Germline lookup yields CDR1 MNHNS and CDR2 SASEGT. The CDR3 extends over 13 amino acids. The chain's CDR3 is CASSEVTWRTLHF. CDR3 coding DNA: TGTGCCAGCAGTGAAGTGACGTGGAGGACCCTCCACTTT.

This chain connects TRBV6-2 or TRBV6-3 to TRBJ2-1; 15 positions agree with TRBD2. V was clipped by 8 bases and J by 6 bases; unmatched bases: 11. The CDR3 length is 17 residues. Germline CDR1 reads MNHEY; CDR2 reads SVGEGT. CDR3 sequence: CASRPGLAGGRGNEQFF. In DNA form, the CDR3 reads TGTGCCAGCCGACCGGGACTAGCGGGAGGAAGGGGCAATGAGCAGTTCTTC.

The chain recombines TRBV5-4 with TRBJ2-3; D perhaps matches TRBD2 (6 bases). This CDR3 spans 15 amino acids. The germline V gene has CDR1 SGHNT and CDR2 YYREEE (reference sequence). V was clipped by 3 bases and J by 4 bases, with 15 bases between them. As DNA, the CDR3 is TGTGCCAGCAGCTCGGGACTCAGAGAGCCAGATACGCAGTATTTT. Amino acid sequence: CASSSGLREPDTQYF. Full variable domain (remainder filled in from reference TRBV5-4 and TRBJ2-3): ETGVTQSPTHLIKTRGQQVTLRCSSQSGHNTVSWYQQALGQGPQFIFQYYREEENGRGNFPPRFSGLQFPNYSSELNVNALELDDSALYLCASSSGLREPDTQYFGPGTRLTVL.

CDR3 amino acids: CASSQGWANEQFF. The CDR3 DNA reads TGTGCCAGCAGCCAAGGGTGGGCTAATGAGCAGTTCTTC. This rearrangement joins TRBV3-1 to TRBJ2-7; D uncertain. The J call may be in error: the DNA end matches TRBJ2-1 better. Germline V gene sequence: CDR1 LGHDT, CDR2 YNNKEL (reference sequence). CDR3 length: 13 residues.

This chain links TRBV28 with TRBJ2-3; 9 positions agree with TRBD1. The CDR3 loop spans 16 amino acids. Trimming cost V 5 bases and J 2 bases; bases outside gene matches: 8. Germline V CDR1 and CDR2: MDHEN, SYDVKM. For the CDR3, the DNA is TGTGCCAGCAGTGGGACAGGGAAGGACAACACAGATACGCAGTATTTT. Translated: CASSGTGKDNTDTQYF. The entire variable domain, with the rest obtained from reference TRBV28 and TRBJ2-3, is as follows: DVKVTQSSRYLVKRTGEKVFLECVQDMDHENMFWYRQDPGLGLRLIYFSYDVKMKEKGDIPEGYSVSREKKERFSLILESASTNQTSMYLCASSGTGKDNTDTQYFGPGTRLTVL.

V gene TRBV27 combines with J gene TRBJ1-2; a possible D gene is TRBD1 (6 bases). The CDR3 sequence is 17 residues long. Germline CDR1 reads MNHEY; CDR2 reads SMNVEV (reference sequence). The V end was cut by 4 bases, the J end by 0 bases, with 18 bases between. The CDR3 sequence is CASSSRTDHLTNYGYTF. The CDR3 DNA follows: TGTGCCAGCAGTTCAAGGACAGACCACCTAACTAACTATGGCTACACCTTC.

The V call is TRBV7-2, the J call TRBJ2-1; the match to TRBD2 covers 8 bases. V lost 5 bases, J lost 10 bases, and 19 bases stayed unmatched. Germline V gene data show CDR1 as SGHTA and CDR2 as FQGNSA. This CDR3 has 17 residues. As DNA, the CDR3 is TGTGCCAGCAGCCCCGGGGGGGCGGGTAGCAGCCTTAAGGAGCAGTTCTTC. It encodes CASSPGGAGSSLKEQFF.

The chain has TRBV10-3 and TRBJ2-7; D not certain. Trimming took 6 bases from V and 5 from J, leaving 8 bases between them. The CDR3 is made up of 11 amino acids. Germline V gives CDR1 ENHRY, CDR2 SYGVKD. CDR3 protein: CAIREKDEQYF. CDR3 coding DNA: TGTGCCATCAGGGAGAAAGACGAGCAGTACTTC.